A selection of T cell receptor beta chains follows, all from one sample in a study of blood T cell repertoires in COVID-19. The repertoire was sequenced with immunoSEQ multiplex PCR; TCRdb's copy has only in-frame clones and lacks some. The sample includes over 400,000 clones, approximately 83% of them seen just once. The specimen sequenced was peripheral blood. These receptors all stem from a human donor in a cohort sampled during active COVID-19. CDR3s include the opening cysteine and the closing phenylalanine or tryptophan. D genes are given only for firm matches. Some rows mark clone size as missing; the rest say once, few, many or name a class of expanded clone.

d_call	v_call	j_call	cdr3_length	clone_size	cdr3_aa	cdr3_nt
TRBD1	TRBV7-3	TRBJ2-7	15	NA	CASSSTGGGAYEQYF	TGTGCCAGCAGCTCGACAGGGGGCGGTGCCTACGAGCAGTACTTC
TRBD1	TRBV7-3	TRBJ2-5	13	NA	CASSLDREETQYF	TGTGCCAGCAGCCTGGACAGGGAGGAGACCCAGTACTTC
NA	TRBV6-5	TRBJ1-2	15	once	CASIAGPIGAYGYTF	TGTGCCAGCATAGCAGGGCCTATTGGGGCCTATGGCTACACCTTC
NA	TRBV24-1	TRBJ1-5	17	NA	CATSDFCCRQPNQPQHF	TGTGCCACCAGTGATTTCTGTTGTAGACAGCCCAATCAGCCCCAGCATTTT
TRBD2	TRBV6-5	TRBJ2-7	14	NA	CAAGGLADSYEQYF	TGTGCCGCCGGGGGACTAGCGGACTCCTACGAGCAGTACTTC
NA	TRBV7-2	TRBJ2-1	17	NA	CASSPPALARSYNEQFF	TGTGCCAGCAGCCCCCCCGCCCTAGCGAGGTCCTACAATGAGCAGTTCTTC
TRBD1	TRBV29-1	TRBJ2-1	14	NA	CSVAGDRSYNEQFF	TGCAGCGTTGCAGGGGACAGGTCATACAATGAGCAGTTCTTC
TRBD1	TRBV19	TRBJ1-1	15	NA	CASSAWDSLNTEAFF	TGTGCCAGTAGTGCCTGGGACAGCCTAAACACTGAAGCTTTCTTT
NA	TRBV29-1	TRBJ1-1	13	NA	CSVDSHSGTEAFF	TGCAGCGTTGATTCTCACTCAGGCACTGAAGCTTTCTTT
TRBD2	TRBV3-1/TRBV3-2	TRBJ2-1	15	NA	CASSPTSGSIHEQFF	TGTGCCAGCAGCCCCACTAGCGGGAGTATCCATGAGCAGTTCTTC
NA	TRBV10-2	TRBJ2-7	15	NA	CASSDPGQVLYEQYF	TGCGCCAGCAGTGACCCAGGGCAGGTTCTATACGAGCAGTACTTC
NA	TRBV7-2	TRBJ1-6	15	NA	CASSLGGLHPSPLHF	TGTGCCAGCAGCTTAGGGGGACTGCACCCTTCACCCCTCCACTTT
NA	TRBV28	TRBJ2-3	14	NA	CASSFGQGTDTQYF	TGTGCCAGCAGTTTTGGGCAGGGGACAGATACGCAGTATTTT
NA	TRBV7-9	TRBJ2-7	12	once	CASSGDSDEQYF	TGTGCCAGCAGCGGGGACTCAGACGAGCAGTACTTC
NA	TRBV24-1	TRBJ2-1	15	NA	CATSDSSGVYNEQFF	TGTGCCACCAGTGATTCTTCGGGAGTCTACAATGAGCAGTTCTTC
TRBD1	TRBV10-3	TRBJ1-6	15	NA	CAISTGGSYNSPLHF	TGTGCCATCAGTACAGGGGGCTCCTATAATTCACCCCTCCACTTT
NA	TRBV30	TRBJ1-2	15	NA	CAWSSLRVVAGGYTF	TGTGCCTGGAGCAGTCTCAGGGTAGTGGCAGGTGGCTACACCTTC
NA	TRBV5-1	TRBJ2-5	14	NA	CASSLDSRQETQYF	TGCGCCAGCAGCTTAGACTCACGCCAAGAGACCCAGTACTTC
TRBD1	TRBV30	TRBJ1-2	15	NA	CAWSEEGASTRGYTF	TGTGCCTGGAGTGAGGAGGGGGCGTCTACCCGCGGCTACACCTTC
TRBD2	TRBV5-6	TRBJ2-1	15	NA	CASRRGLAFSLEQFF	TGTGCCAGCAGACGGGGACTAGCGTTCTCTCTCGAGCAGTTCTTC
NA	TRBV5-1	TRBJ2-2	15	NA	CASSLVSGDTGELFF	TGCGCCAGCAGCTTGGTATCAGGGGACACCGGGGAGCTGTTTTTT
TRBD1	TRBV18	TRBJ1-1	16	NA	CASSPSGGSLNTEAFF	TGTGCCAGCTCACCATCAGGGGGCAGTCTGAACACTGAAGCTTTCTTT
TRBD2	TRBV28	TRBJ2-3	15	NA	CASSLTSGVTDTQYF	TGTGCCAGCAGTTTGACTAGCGGAGTCACAGATACGCAGTATTTT
NA	TRBV6-6	TRBJ1-1	13	NA	CASRSALDTEAFF	TGTGCCAGCAGAAGCGCGTTGGACACTGAAGCTTTCTTT
TRBD1	TRBV28	TRBJ2-7	13	NA	CASRRQGAYEQYF	TGTGCCAGCAGGAGACAGGGGGCCTACGAGCAGTACTTC
NA	TRBV3-1/TRBV3-2	TRBJ2-7	12	NA	CASSQPLYEQYF	TGTGCCAGCAGCCAACCCCTCTACGAGCAGTACTTC
NA	TRBV9	TRBJ1-4	16	NA	CASSATGGLLNEKLFF	TGTGCCAGCAGCGCGACGGGAGGTCTGCTTAATGAAAAACTGTTTTTT
NA	TRBV19	TRBJ2-2	14	NA	CASSMGLVAGELFF	TGTGCCAGTAGTATGGGCCTCGTGGCCGGGGAGCTGTTTTTT
TRBD2	TRBV6-5	TRBJ2-7	14	NA	CASRGTSGTYEQYF	TGTGCCAGCAGGGGGACTAGCGGGACCTACGAGCAGTACTTC
NA	TRBV19	TRBJ1-2	15	once	CASSPLWGPFYGYTF	TGTGCCAGTAGTCCCCTATGGGGCCCGTTTTATGGCTACACCTTC
TRBD1	TRBV2	TRBJ1-5	16	NA	CASSGGTEYSNQPQHF	TGTGCCAGCAGTGGCGGGACAGAATATAGCAATCAGCCCCAGCATTTT
TRBD2	TRBV28	TRBJ2-3	16	NA	CASSSVAGLSTDTQYF	TGTGCCAGCAGTTCAGTAGCGGGCCTTAGCACAGATACGCAGTATTTT
NA	TRBV7-3	TRBJ2-3	14	once	CASSLGGRGDTQYF	TGTGCCAGCAGCTTAGGAGGGAGAGGAGATACGCAGTATTTT
NA	TRBV6-6	TRBJ1-2	13	NA	CASSYRANYGYTF	TGTGCCAGCAGTTACCGGGCTAACTATGGCTACACCTTC
NA	TRBV7-3	TRBJ2-5	15	NA	CASSLQGLKGETQYF	TGTGCCAGCAGCTTACAGGGTCTTAAAGGAGAGACCCAGTACTTC
NA	TRBV9	TRBJ1-4	15	NA	CASNIQGATNEKLFF	TGTGCCAGCAACATACAGGGAGCAACTAATGAAAAACTGTTTTTT
NA	TRBV6-5	TRBJ1-1	14	NA	CASSIFRGYTEAFF	TGTGCCAGCAGTATCTTCAGGGGATACACTGAAGCTTTCTTT